The 5 T cell receptor beta chains in this list originate from one sample, sequenced in a study of T-cell reconstitution after alpha-beta-depleted transplantation in children. TCRbeta library preparation incorporated unique molecular identifiers. One entry per CDR3 protein results from TCRdb running MiXCR on the PCR reads. The table records hundreds of thousands of distinct CDR3 sequences, 8% to 11% of them present only once. The source material was PBMCs from the stem cell graft donor, sampled from the stem cell graft. The receptors derive from a human donor who donated a stem cell graft to a child with acute myeloid leukemia.

V usage is TRBV20-1 and J usage is TRBJ2-7; tentatively, D is TRBD1 (6 bases). The CDR3 length is 13 residues. V lost 6 bases to trimming and J lost 2 bases, with 14 bases between them. Germline lookup yields CDR1 DFQATT and CDR2 SNEGSKA (reference sequence). CDR3 region: CSAIIGGAYEQYF. The CDR3 DNA sequence: TGCAGTGCCATCATAGGGGGAGCCTACGAGCAGTACTTC.

This clonotype was seen at least ten times. The rearrangement links TRBV30 to TRBJ2-1; 11 bases fit TRBD1. Germline assignment: CDR1 GTSNPN and CDR2 SVGIG (reference sequence). CDR3 length: 14 amino acids. J lost 4 bases, V lost 2 bases, and 1 base had no gene match. CDR3 residues: CAWSWDRGYNEQFF. The DNA for the CDR3 is TGTGCCTGGAGTTGGGACAGGGGGTACAATGAGCAGTTCTTC.

In this sample, this clonotype turned up many times. As DNA, the CDR3 is TGCAGTGCCAGACTAGCGAATGAGCAGTTCTTC. Translating gives CSARLANEQFF. V and J are TRBV20-1 and TRBJ2-1, with 8 bases matching TRBD2. This CDR3 comprises 11 residues. Per the germline V gene, CDR1 is DFQATT and CDR2 is SNEGSKA (reference sequence). Unmatched junction bases numbered 2, after V lost 6 bases and J lost 7 bases.

This clonotype occurred many times. This sequence joins TRBV6-2 or TRBV6-3 and TRBJ2-1, with 7 bases that match TRBD2. Per germline, CDR1 MNHEY and CDR2 SVGEGT. The trim removed 8 bases at V and 0 bases at J, leaving 10 bases unmatched. The CDR3 is made up of 16 amino acids. CDR3 sequence reads: CASSRASGASYNEQFF. The CDR3 DNA is TGTGCCAGCTCGAGGGCGAGCGGGGCCTCCTACAATGAGCAGTTCTTC.

This clonotype turned up a few times. The rearrangement uses TRBV7-6 and TRBJ2-3, with D possibly matching TRBD1 (6 bases). Germline V gene lookup returns CDR1 SGHVS and CDR2 FNYEAQ. Trimming took off 1 base at V and 7 bases at J, with 15 bases between the two ends. The CDR3 has 15 residues. The CDR3 loop reads CASSLGGQPEHTQYF. The DNA for the CDR3 is TGTGCCAGCAGCTTAGGGGGACAACCCGAGCATACGCAGTATTTT.